The TCR beta chain under discussion was sequenced for a study of T cell responses to AZD1222 COVID-19 vaccine. Study conclusions and caveats: Spike as a whole was targeted by vaccine-associated CD4 TCRs, dominant at 160-218 and 743-854. Spike-specific TCR breadth rose after two AZD1222 doses, and depth rose as well.

CDR3 length: 14 residues. Per the germline V gene, CDR1 is MNHNS and CDR2 is SASEGT. The trim removed 3 bases at V and 2 bases at J, leaving 2 bases unmatched. Libraries were prepared by immunoSEQ multiplex PCR; TCRdb keeps only in-frame clonotypes and omits some of them. This table has around 99,000 clones, approximately 91% appearing once. Notes on this clone: Its antigen is as yet unknown.

Here the sequenced sample was peripheral blood, taken on day 0 of MenACWY control vaccination. This clonotype originated in an adult in good health. The chain employs TRBV6-1 and TRBJ2-7; the match to TRBD1 covers 9 bases. DNA for the CDR3: TGTGCCAGCAGTGACCGGGACAGGGCCTACGAGCAGTACTTC. The encoded protein is CASSDRDRAYEQYF.